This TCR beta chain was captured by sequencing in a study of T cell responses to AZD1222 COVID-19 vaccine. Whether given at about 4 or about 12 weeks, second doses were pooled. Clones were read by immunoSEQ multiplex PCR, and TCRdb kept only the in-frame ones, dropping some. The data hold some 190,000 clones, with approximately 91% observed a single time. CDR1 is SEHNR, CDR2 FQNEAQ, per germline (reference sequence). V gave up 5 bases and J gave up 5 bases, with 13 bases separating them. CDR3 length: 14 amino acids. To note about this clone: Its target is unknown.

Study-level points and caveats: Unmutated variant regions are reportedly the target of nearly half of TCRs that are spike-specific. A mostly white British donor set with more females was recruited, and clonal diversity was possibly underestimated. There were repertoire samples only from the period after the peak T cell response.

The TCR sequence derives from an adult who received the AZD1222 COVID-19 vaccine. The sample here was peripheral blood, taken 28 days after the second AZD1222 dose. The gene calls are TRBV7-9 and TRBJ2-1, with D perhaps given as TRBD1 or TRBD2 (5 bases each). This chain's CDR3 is CASSHAGDHNEQFF. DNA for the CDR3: TGTGCCAGCAGCCACGCCGGGGACCACAATGAGCAGTTCTTC.